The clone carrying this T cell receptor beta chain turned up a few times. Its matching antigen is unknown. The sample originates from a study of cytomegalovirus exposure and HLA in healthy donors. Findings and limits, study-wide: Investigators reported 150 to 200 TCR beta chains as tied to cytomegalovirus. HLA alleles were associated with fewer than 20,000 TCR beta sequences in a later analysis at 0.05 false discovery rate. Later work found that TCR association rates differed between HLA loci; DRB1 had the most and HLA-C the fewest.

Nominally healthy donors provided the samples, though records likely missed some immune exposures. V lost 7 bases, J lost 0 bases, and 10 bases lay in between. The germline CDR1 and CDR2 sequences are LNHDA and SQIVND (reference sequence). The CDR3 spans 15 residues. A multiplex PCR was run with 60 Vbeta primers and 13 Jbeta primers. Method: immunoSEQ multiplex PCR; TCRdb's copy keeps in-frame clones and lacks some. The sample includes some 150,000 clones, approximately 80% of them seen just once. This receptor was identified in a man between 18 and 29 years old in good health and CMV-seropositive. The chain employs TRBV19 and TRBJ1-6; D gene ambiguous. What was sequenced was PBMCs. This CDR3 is CASTAMSSYNSPLHF. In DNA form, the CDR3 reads TGTGCCAGTACAGCGATGAGCTCCTATAATTCACCCCTCCACTTT.